The 28 T cell receptor beta chains listed next were all sequenced from one sample in a study of blood T cell repertoires in COVID-19. Measured with immunoSEQ multiplex PCR; TCRdb has only the in-frame clones, and not every one. The table lists 150,000 to 200,000 clones, 65% to 90% of them singletons. The source material was peripheral blood. These receptors all come from a man in his 60s with acute or convalescent COVID-19.

This chain uses TRBV5-4 with TRBJ1-6; possible D gene TRBD1, 5 bases. CDR1 and CDR2 from the germline V gene are SGHNT and YYREEE (reference sequence). V lost 5 bases and J lost 8, with 14 bases in between. The CDR3 sequence is 14 residues long. Here the CDR3 DNA reads TGTGCCAGCAGTGCAATCCTAGGGGATTCACCCCTCCACTTT. Residues: CASSAILGDSPLHF. The full variable domain, its missing parts supplied by reference TRBV5-4 and TRBJ1-6, is ETGVTQSPTHLIKTRGQQVTLRCSSQSGHNTVSWYQQALGQGPQFIFQYYREEENGRGNFPPRFSGLQFPNYSSELNVNALELDDSALYLCASSAILGDSPLHFGNGTRLTVT.

This chain links TRBV24-1 with TRBJ1-5, with D perhaps TRBD1 (5 bases). Trimming stripped 5 bases from V and 3 bases from J, with 10 bases between. The CDR3 runs 14 residues. Germline V gives CDR1 KGHDR, CDR2 SFDVKD. The CDR3 here is CATSVTGNNQPQHF. The CDR3 coding sequence is TGTGCCACCAGTGTTACAGGAAACAATCAGCCCCAGCATTTT.

V is TRBV6-1 and J is TRBJ2-3, with D possibly TRBD2 on 5 matching bases. Germline V lookup: CDR1 MNHNS, CDR2 SASEGT. The CDR3 runs 16 residues. Trimming stripped 4 bases from V and 2 bases from J, with 16 bases between. The CDR3 DNA follows: TGTGCCAGCAGTGCAAGTGTTAGCGTTAACACAGATACGCAGTATTTT. It codes for CASSASVSVNTDTQYF.

The chain couples TRBV19 to TRBJ2-6, with unresolved D. The CDR3 is 18 residues long. V lost 1 base and J lost 2, with 15 bases in between. Germline loops: CDR1 LNHDA, CDR2 SQIVND (reference sequence). CDR3 sequence reads: CASSIGTALGTGANVLTF. For the CDR3, the DNA is TGTGCCAGTAGTATAGGCACAGCCCTTGGTACTGGGGCCAACGTCCTGACTTTC.

The CDR3 protein is CASSQGRDEGETQYF. In DNA, the CDR3 is TGTGCCAGCAGCCAAGGGAGGGACGAGGGGGAGACCCAGTACTTC. The V gene is TRBV3-1 (or the pseudogene TRBV3-2), the J gene TRBJ2-5, with D possibly TRBD2 on 6 matching bases. The V gene lost 1 base and the J gene lost 5 bases, with 14 bases spanning the gap. Looked up from germline, CDR1 is LGHDT and CDR2 is YNNKEL (reference sequence). The CDR3 covers 15 residues.

This chain links TRBV4-2 with TRBJ2-5; perhaps TRBD2 as D (6 bases). The CDR3 runs to 19 residues. Germline CDR1 and CDR2: LGHNA and YNFKEQ. V dropped 1 base and J dropped 2 bases, with 23 bases sitting between them. CDR3 in DNA: TGTGCCAGCAGCCAAGCTTTAGGCGGGGCGGGTGGGCAACAAGAGACCCAGTACTTC. Translation gives CASSQALGGAGGQQETQYF.

V and J are TRBV9 and TRBJ2-3; 12 bases align to TRBD2. The CDR3 runs 19 residues. The J segment lost 3 bases and the V segment lost 3 bases, leaving 14 bases of the junction unmatched. Germline values: CDR1 SGDLS, CDR2 YYNGEE. The CDR3 DNA reads as TGTGCCAGCAGCGCCCGGCTAGCGGGAGGGCCGTCTGGTACAGATACGCAGTATTTT. It translates to CASSARLAGGPSGTDTQYF.

The chain employs TRBV19 and TRBJ1-6, with D tentatively TRBD1 (5 bases). Germline CDR1 and CDR2: LNHDA and SQIVND (reference sequence). Trimming stripped 1 base from V and 7 bases from J, with 14 bases between. This CDR3 has 16 amino acids. CDR3 loop: CASSIAAGRPNSPLHF. The CDR3 bases are TGTGCCAGTAGTATAGCGGCAGGGCGGCCAAATTCACCCCTCCACTTT. The full variable domain, rest sourced from reference TRBV19 and TRBJ1-6, is DGGITQSPKYLFRKEGQNVTLSCEQNLNHDAMYWYRQDPGQGLRLIYYSQIVNDFQKGDIAEGYSVSREKKESFPLTVTSAQKNPTAFYLCASSIAAGRPNSPLHFGNGTRLTVT.

This clone appeared a few times. The genes are TRBV21-1 and TRBJ1-2; the table calls TRBD1, which could not be checked here. TRBV21-1 is noted as a pseudogene. The CDR3 runs to 17 residues. CDR3 coding DNA: TGTGCCAGCAGCAAAGTGACCGGGACAGGGAGGTCCTATGGCTACACCTTC. Translation: CASSKVTGTGRSYGYTF.

DNA for the CDR3: TGTGCCACCAGCAGAGCAGGGGGGAGCTCCTACAATGAGCAGTTCTTC. This encodes CATSRAGGSSYNEQFF. The chain links TRBV15 to TRBJ2-1; the D gene is possibly TRBD1 (7 bases). The CDR3 extends over 16 amino acids. Germline V CDR1 and CDR2: LNHNV, YYDKDF (reference sequence). Trimming removed 1 base from V and 0 bases from J, with 10 bases in between.

About this clone: The sample holds other DNA sequences that translate to the same CDR3. V gene TRBV30 combines with J gene TRBJ2-7; possible D gene TRBD2, 6 bases. There are 13 residues in the CDR3. CDR1 is GTSNPN, CDR2 SVGIG, per germline (reference sequence). Trimming removed 3 bases from V and 2 bases from J, with 11 bases in between. The DNA of the CDR3 is TGTGCCTGGAGCAGGAGGGGTACCTACGAGCAGTACTTC. It yields the protein CAWSRRGTYEQYF.

A single count supports this clone. V gene TRBV12-3 or TRBV12-4 combines with J gene TRBJ1-1; D not resolved. This CDR3 has 11 amino acids. With 7 bases removed from V and 1 base from J, the gap between germline ends came to 4 bases. The CDR3 DNA follows: TGTGCCAGCAAGCGGAACACTGAAGCTTTCTTT. Translation gives CASKRNTEAFF.

The rearrangement uses TRBV2 and TRBJ1-5; D is uncertain. There are 16 residues in the CDR3. V lost 1 base and J lost 4, with 14 bases in between. CDR1 is SNHLY and CDR2 is FYNNEI in the germline V gene. CDR3 nucleotide sequence: TGTGCCAGCAGTGAAGTCAGGAGATCGGGGAATCAGCCCCAGCATTTT. It translates to CASSEVRRSGNQPQHF.

The chain is built from TRBV7-8 and TRBJ2-3, with 10 nucleotides matching TRBD2. This CDR3 has 16 residues. Germline-derived CDR1 and CDR2 are SGHVS and FQNEAQ. V was clipped by 5 bases and J by 0 bases; unmatched bases: 5. DNA of the CDR3: TGTGCCAGCAGCCCGCGGACTAGCGGAAGCACAGATACGCAGTATTTT. Translated, it gives CASSPRTSGSTDTQYF.

V and J are TRBV5-4 and TRBJ2-7; possible D gene TRBD2, 6 bases. The germline V and J ends were trimmed by 3 bases and 6 bases, with 16 bases remaining between them. Germline lookup yields CDR1 SGHNT and CDR2 YYREEE (reference sequence). This CDR3 is 14 amino acids long. The CDR3 nucleotides are TGTGCCAGCAGCTCCCGGGACTCAACCTCCGAGCAGTACTTC. It codes for CASSSRDSTSEQYF.

This chain uses TRBV11-2 with TRBJ2-3, with a possible D match to TRBD2 (5 bases). V lost 8 bases and J lost 6, with 15 bases in between. Germline V gives CDR1 SGHAT, CDR2 FQNNGV. The CDR3 consists of 13 residues. The CDR3 region is CASLHGWEDTQYF. The DNA of the CDR3 is TGTGCCAGCCTACATGGGTGGGAGGATACGCAGTATTTT.

The V gene is TRBV2, the J gene TRBJ2-1; 10 bases align to TRBD2. Germline values: CDR1 SNHLY, CDR2 FYNNEI. The CDR3 runs 13 residues. J lost 5 bases, V lost 7 bases, and 2 bases had no gene match. CDR3 sequence: CASTGLADNEQFF. The CDR3 bases are TGTGCCAGCACTGGACTAGCGGACAATGAGCAGTTCTTC.

The V and J genes are TRBV7-2 and TRBJ2-7, with D maybe TRBD2 (6 bases). The CDR3 totals 15 residues. Trimming took 1 base from V and 5 from J, leaving 15 bases between them. Germline V CDR1 and CDR2: SGHTA, FQGNSA. CDR3 bases: TGTGCCAGCAGCTTAGGTGCGGGATCGGTGAACGAGCAGTACTTC. Translated, it gives CASSLGAGSVNEQYF.

The genes are TRBV28 and TRBJ2-7, with D possibly matching TRBD2 (5 bases). The CDR3 is made up of 15 amino acids. Germline V gene data show CDR1 as MDHEN and CDR2 as SYDVKM. With 3 bases removed from V and 6 bases from J, the gap between germline ends came to 18 bases. The CDR3: CASSFSVGNGGEQYF. DNA of the CDR3: TGTGCCAGCAGTTTCTCTGTGGGGAACGGAGGCGAGCAGTACTTC.

The gene calls are TRBV7-2 and TRBJ2-1, with 7 bases identical to TRBD2. There are 17 residues in the CDR3. J gave up 4 bases and V 1 base, and 10 bases lay outside the gene matches. Germline V gene lookup returns CDR1 SGHTA and CDR2 FQGNSA. The chain's CDR3 is CASSLGSGRTPYNEQFF. The CDR3 bases are TGTGCCAGCAGCTTAGGTAGCGGGCGGACTCCATACAATGAGCAGTTCTTC.

This sequence joins TRBV19 and TRBJ1-2; D uncertain. Germline V gives CDR1 LNHDA, CDR2 SQIVND (reference sequence). The CDR3 length is 13 residues. V lost 2 bases to trimming and J lost 5 bases, with 9 bases between them. CDR3 sequence (DNA): TGTGCCAGTAGTATAACCAGGTTGTATGGCTACACCTTC. Translating gives CASSITRLYGYTF. The variable domain in full, with the rest retrieved from reference TRBV19 and TRBJ1-2, is DGGITQSPKYLFRKEGQNVTLSCEQNLNHDAMYWYRQDPGQGLRLIYYSQIVNDFQKGDIAEGYSVSREKKESFPLTVTSAQKNPTAFYLCASSITRLYGYTFGSGTRLTVV.

This rearrangement joins TRBV11-1 to TRBJ2-1; no reliable D call. V shed 2 bases and J shed 8 bases, with 10 bases lying between them. This CDR3 region has 13 residues. Germline lookup yields CDR1 SGHAT and CDR2 FQDESV (reference sequence). CDR3 loop: CASSLPPTDEQFF. DNA of the CDR3: TGTGCCAGCAGCTTACCACCCACGGATGAGCAGTTCTTC. Full variable domain (outside the CDR3, taken from reference TRBV11-1 and TRBJ2-1): EAEVAQSPRYKITEKSQAVAFWCDPISGHATLYWYRQILGQGPELLVQFQDESVVDDSQLPKDRFSAERLKGVDSTLKIQPAELGDSAMYLCASSLPPTDEQFFGPGTRLTVL.

This chain connects TRBV28 to TRBJ1-2; 11 bases are a match to TRBD1. V trimming: 4 bases; J trimming: 2 bases; junction bases outside the gene matches: 3. The germline CDR1 and CDR2 sequences are MDHEN and SYDVKM. The CDR3 is 15 residues long. CDR3 in amino acids: CASSSWTGGNYGYTF. CDR3 bases: TGTGCCAGCAGTTCCTGGACAGGGGGCAACTATGGCTACACCTTC.

V usage is TRBV5-4 and J usage is TRBJ1-6, with D unresolved. The CDR3 totals 15 residues. Germline V lookup: CDR1 SGHNT, CDR2 YYREEE (reference sequence). V lost 0 bases and J lost 8, with 12 bases in between. CDR3 DNA sequence: TGTGCCAGCAGCTTGGATGTGGGCCGGCATTCACCCCTCCACTTT. This sequence encodes CASSLDVGRHSPLHF.

The gene calls are TRBV7-3 and TRBJ1-1; no clear D gene. Between the trimmed V and J ends, which lost 7 bases and 0 bases, there was a span of 15 bases. Germline CDR1 reads SGHTA; CDR2 reads FQGTGA. The CDR3 is made up of 15 amino acids. The CDR3 bases are TGTGCCAGCACCCCTCAGGCCGGCATGAACACTGAAGCTTTCTTT. Translating gives CASTPQAGMNTEAFF.

For the CDR3, the DNA is TGTGCCAGTAGTCTAAGGGACAGGGACTCCTACGAGCAGTACTTC. This gives the protein CASSLRDRDSYEQYF. This chain links TRBV19 with TRBJ2-7; 9 positions agree with TRBD1. The CDR3 runs to 15 residues. V shed 5 bases and J 0 bases; nucleotides not matched to a gene: 5. Germline V gives CDR1 LNHDA, CDR2 SQIVND (reference sequence).

The rearrangement links TRBV5-8 to TRBJ1-5, with 7 bases lining up with TRBD1. Germline loops: CDR1 SGHTS, CDR2 YDEGEE. This CDR3 comprises 15 residues. The V gene end was trimmed by 0 bases and the J gene end by 4 bases; junction bases not matched to a gene: 4. The CDR3 DNA sequence: TGTGCCAGCAGCTTGGGGAGGGGGCCGAATCAGCCCCAGCATTTT. This sequence encodes CASSLGRGPNQPQHF.

J is TRBJ2-7 and V is TRBV20-1; no reliable D call. Germline V lookup: CDR1 DFQATT, CDR2 SNEGSKA (reference sequence). V was trimmed by 5 bases and J by 3 bases, leaving 5 bases between them. The CDR3 spans 10 residues. This CDR3 reads CSAQFYEQYF. The CDR3 DNA follows: TGCAGTGCTCAGTTCTACGAGCAGTACTTC.